The clone carrying this TCR beta chain has a single count. Produced via immunoSEQ multiplex PCR; TCRdb's table is partial and in-frame only. The table records about 2 million clones, over 85% of them present only once. CD45RO-negative cells were positively selected for CCR7, leaving out terminally differentiated effector memory CD45RA+ cells. The data originate from a study of shared clonotypes between healthy human individuals. The J segment lost 4 bases and the V segment lost 5 bases, leaving 7 bases of the junction unmatched. The germline gives CDR1 SEHNR, CDR2 FQNEAQ (reference sequence). The CDR3 is 14 amino acids.

The specimen was naive CD8+ T cells sorted from blood. This rearrangement joins TRBV7-9 to TRBJ1-2; TRBD1 matches 7 bases. The TCR was taken from a man aged 18 to 29 in good health. Here the CDR3 reads CASSATGNGYGYTF. CDR3 DNA sequence: TGTGCCAGCAGCGCGACAGGGAACGGCTATGGCTACACCTTC.